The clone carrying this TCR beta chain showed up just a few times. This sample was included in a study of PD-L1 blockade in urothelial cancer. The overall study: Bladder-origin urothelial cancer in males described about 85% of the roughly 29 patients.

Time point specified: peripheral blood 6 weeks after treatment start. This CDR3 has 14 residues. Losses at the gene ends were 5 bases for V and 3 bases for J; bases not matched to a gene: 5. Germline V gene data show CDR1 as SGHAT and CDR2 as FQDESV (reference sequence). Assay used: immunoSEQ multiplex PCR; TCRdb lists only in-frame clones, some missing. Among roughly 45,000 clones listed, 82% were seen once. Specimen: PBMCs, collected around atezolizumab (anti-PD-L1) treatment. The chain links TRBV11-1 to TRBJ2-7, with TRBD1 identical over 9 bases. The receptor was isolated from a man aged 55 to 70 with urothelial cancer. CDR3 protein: CASSIDRGDYEQYF. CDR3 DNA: TGTGCCAGCAGCATCGACAGGGGGGACTACGAGCAGTACTTC.